What follows are 16 T cell receptor beta chains derived from one specimen sequenced in a study of cytomegalovirus exposure and HLA in healthy donors. PCR employed 60 Vbeta and 13 Jbeta primers. Some clones are missing from TCRdb's copy, which holds only in-frame ones; the method was immunoSEQ multiplex PCR. The data contain more than 150,000 clones, around 81% of them singletons. The sequenced material came from PBMCs. The receptors originated from a woman in her twenties or thirties in good health and CMV-seronegative.

DNA for the CDR3: TGTGCCAGCAGTCCCCTACAGGGGTTTTACACTGAAGCTTTCTTT. Translation: CASSPLQGFYTEAFF. This chain connects TRBV27 to TRBJ1-1; 7 positions agree with TRBD1. Germline V gives CDR1 MNHEY, CDR2 SMNVEV (reference sequence). Unmatched junction bases numbered 9, after V lost 5 bases and J lost 3 bases. CDR3 length equals 15 residues.

The chain uses TRBV4-1 and TRBJ2-7, with 9 nucleotides matching TRBD2. Germline CDR1 and CDR2: MGHRA and YSYEKL. V shed 0 bases, J shed 3 bases, and the junction held 3 bases outside the gene matches. This CDR3 comprises 15 residues. The CDR3 loop reads CASSQERGGIYEQYF. The CDR3 DNA reads TGCGCCAGCAGCCAAGAGCGGGGGGGTATCTACGAGCAGTACTTC.

The J gene is TRBJ2-1, the V gene TRBV21-1; the table calls TRBD2, which could not be checked here. TRBV21-1 is termed a pseudogene. The CDR3 loop spans 12 amino acids. The CDR3 loop is CASRGGNNEQFF. CDR3 bases: TGTGCCAGCCGCGGGGGAAACAATGAGCAGTTCTTC.

This clone was observed a handful of times. V is TRBV6-5 and J is TRBJ1-6; D may be TRBD1 (6 bases). The ends were cut back, 6 bases at V and 6 bases at J, with 15 bases in the middle. Germline V gene data show CDR1 as MNHEY and CDR2 as SVGAGI. The CDR3 totals 15 residues. CDR3 nucleotide sequence: TGTGCCAGCAGCCGGGGGGGGCAGGGTAATTCACCCCTCCACTTT. Its protein is CASSRGGQGNSPLHF.

The rearrangement links TRBV7-2 to TRBJ2-1, with TRBD1 matching 8 bases. The CDR3 extends over 15 amino acids. V shed 8 bases, J shed 3 bases, and the junction held 9 bases outside the gene matches. The germline V gene encodes CDR1 SGHTA and CDR2 FQGNSA. CDR3 in amino acids: CASAPAGTGYNEQFF. In DNA, the CDR3 is TGTGCCAGCGCCCCGGCCGGGACAGGCTACAATGAGCAGTTCTTC.

This chain connects TRBV2 to TRBJ2-1; no clear D gene. CDR3 length equals 13 residues. The V end was cut by 4 bases, the J end by 9 bases, with 13 bases between. The V gene's germline CDR1 is SNHLY and CDR2 FYNNEI. CDR3 in DNA: TGTGCCAGCAGTGCCCGTGTCAATAGTGAGCAGTTCTTC. Protein product: CASSARVNSEQFF.

The V gene is TRBV2, the J gene TRBJ2-1, with 8 bases aligning to TRBD2. Germline V gene lookup returns CDR1 SNHLY and CDR2 FYNNEI. The CDR3 covers 13 residues. With 6 bases clipped from V and 4 bases from J, the junction kept 2 bases outside the gene matches. The CDR3 region has the DNA TGTGCCAGCAGACTAGCGGCTTACAATGAGCAGTTCTTC. This codes for CASRLAAYNEQFF.

The V call is TRBV7-9, the J call TRBJ1-1; TRBD1 matches 8 bases. The CDR3 spans 13 residues. CDR1 and CDR2 from the germline V gene are SEHNR and FQNEAQ (reference sequence). The V and J ends lost 3 bases and 3 bases, in that order; junction bases with no gene match: 0. The CDR3 spells CASSLTGDTEAFF. CDR3 bases: TGTGCCAGCAGCTTGACAGGGGACACTGAAGCTTTCTTT.

The chain employs TRBV28 and TRBJ2-3, with 16 bases identical to TRBD2. The V segment lost 4 bases and the J segment 8 bases; nucleotides outside the gene matches: 9. The length of the CDR3 is 17 residues. CDR1 and CDR2 (germline): MDHEN, SYDVKM. The CDR3 region is CASSSPGTSGGAPTQYF. The CDR3 DNA reads TGTGCCAGCAGTTCCCCCGGGACTAGCGGGGGGGCTCCTACGCAGTATTTT.

The V and J genes are TRBV7-6 and TRBJ2-7; the D gene is possibly TRBD2 (7 bases). The germline V and J ends were trimmed by 5 bases and 6 bases, with 17 bases remaining between them. The germline V gene has CDR1 SGHVS and CDR2 FNYEAQ. CDR3 length: 14 residues. CDR3 residues: CASSRGDTGREQYF. Written as DNA, the CDR3 is TGTGCCAGCAGCCGGGGGGACACAGGGCGCGAGCAGTACTTC.

The chain joins TRBV6-5 to TRBJ2-2; unclear D gene. The CDR3 is made up of 11 amino acids. From germline, CDR1 is MNHEY and CDR2 SVGAGI. V lost 4 bases, J lost 8 bases, and 5 bases lay in between. The CDR3 sequence: CASSSMGELFF. The CDR3 DNA reads as TGTGCCAGCAGTTCTATGGGGGAGCTGTTTTTT.

The V and J genes are TRBV9 and TRBJ2-3, with a tentative D call TRBD1 (6 bases). There are 15 residues in the CDR3. V was pared by 2 bases and J by 4 bases, with 14 bases between. Germline V gene sequence: CDR1 SGDLS, CDR2 YYNGEE. For the CDR3, the DNA is TGTGCCAGCAGCGTTTGGGACAACAGGCCAGATACGCAGTATTTT. Translating it yields CASSVWDNRPDTQYF.

CDR3 region: CASSGTAPLHF. The CDR3 coding sequence is TGTGCCAGCAGTGGGACTGCACCCCTCCACTTT. V is TRBV28 and J is TRBJ1-6; TRBD1 might be the D (5 bases). This CDR3 contains 11 residues. Trimming stripped 5 bases from V and 11 bases from J, with 7 bases between. Germline-derived CDR1 and CDR2 are MDHEN and SYDVKM.

CDR3 in DNA: TGTGCCAGCAGCTTATTTTCCGGGACAGATTCCCTCTATGGCTACACCTTC. Its translation is CASSLFSGTDSLYGYTF. The rearrangement links TRBV7-2 to TRBJ1-2; TRBD1 matches at 7 bases. Germline V gives CDR1 SGHTA, CDR2 FQGNSA. Trimming cost V 2 bases and J 4 bases; bases outside gene matches: 13. This CDR3 is 17 amino acids long.

V gene TRBV4-3 combines with J gene TRBJ2-3; 7 nucleotides align to TRBD1. CDR1 LGHNA and CDR2 YSLEER come from the germline V gene. V was pared by 4 bases and J by 4 bases, with 14 bases of the junction left unmatched. The CDR3 loop spans 17 amino acids. Here the CDR3 reads CASSRRPGHTGADTQYF. The CDR3 region has the DNA TGCGCCAGCAGCCGCAGGCCGGGACACACAGGGGCAGATACGCAGTATTTT.

The gene calls are TRBV5-6 and TRBJ2-3; 11 bases line up with TRBD2. The length of the CDR3 is 16 residues. The junction had 6 bases not matched to a gene; V was cut back by 4 bases and J by 2 bases. Germline V gene lookup returns CDR1 SGHDT and CDR2 YYEEEE. CDR3: CASSLGLAELTDTQYF. CDR3 coding DNA: TGTGCCAGCAGCCTGGGACTAGCGGAACTCACAGATACGCAGTATTTT.